Each of the 7 T cell receptor beta chains below was sequenced from the same sample in a study of blood T cells in healthy people across ages (dated by TCRdb to about 2015). The receptor library was made with 5' RACE. Sequenced on an Illumina HiSeq 2500. A second roughly 7 to 11 cycle PCR used a sample-barcoded 5' primer and a J-beta primer mix. TCRdb trimmed public reads at Q25 via fastp, called clones via MiXCR and kept in-frame beta chains. Rows are unified per CDR3 protein, each entry keeping the most common DNA and genes. In this sample the table shows about 930,000 distinct CDR3 sequences, under 35% of which occur a single time. Roughly 10% of the sample is held by the ten biggest clonotypes. These data were also reused for a study on T cells of mothers and their children.

Source material: blood. Receptor source: a woman in her thirties or forties in good health.

This rearrangement joins TRBV10-3 to TRBJ2-1, with unresolved D. The CDR3 loop spans 11 amino acids. The germline gives CDR1 ENHRY, CDR2 SYGVKD. Trimming removed 10 bases from V and 6 bases from J, with 10 bases in between. The CDR3 bases are TGTGCCAGTACTAACCTCAATGAGCAGTTCTTC. This sequence encodes CASTNLNEQFF.

This clonotype was seen a few times. The chain uses TRBV11-2 and TRBJ2-3; TRBD1 or TRBD2 may be the D gene (7 bases each). Germline V lookup: CDR1 SGHAT, CDR2 FQNNGV. Trimming took off 3 bases at V and 4 bases at J, with 11 bases between the two ends. The CDR3 extends over 14 amino acids. The CDR3: CASSFRGGPDTQYF. The CDR3 nucleotides are TGTGCCAGCAGCTTCAGGGGGGGCCCAGATACGCAGTATTTT.

This clonotype was detected only a few times. This chain connects TRBV24-1 to TRBJ2-7; TRBD1 is a possible D gene (7 bases). V was cut by 6 bases and J by 5 bases, with 19 bases left in between. From germline, CDR1 is KGHDR and CDR2 SFDVKD. The CDR3 loop spans 15 amino acids. CDR3 DNA: TGTGCCACCAGTCGAACAGGGGAGGAGAAGAACGAGCAGTACTTC. The encoded protein is CATSRTGEEKNEQYF.

This clonotype was seen just once. This may arise from a read error, as a much more abundant clone is one base away. The gene calls are TRBV18 and TRBJ2-1; tentative D call: TRBD1 (5 bases). CDR1 and CDR2 from the germline V gene are KGHSH and LQKENI. This CDR3 contains 15 residues. V dropped 1 base and J dropped 10 bases, with 17 bases sitting between them. The CDR3 bases are TGTGCCAGCTCACCACGGCAGGGTTACTACTCCGAGCAGTTCTTC. Protein product: CASSPRQGYYSEQFF. Supplemented by reference TRBV18 and TRBJ2-1, the full variable domain reads NAGVMQNPRHLVRRRGQEARLRCSPMKGHSHVYWYRQLPEEGLKFMVYLQKENIIDESGMPKERFSAEFPKEGPSILRIQQVVRGDSAAYFCASSPRQGYYSEQFFGPGTRLTVL.

V gene TRBV20-1 combines with J gene TRBJ2-7, with a weak D call TRBD2 (5 bases). CDR3 size: 13 residues. Trimming removed 4 bases at V and 7 bases at J, with 17 bases between. Germline V gene sequence: CDR1 DFQATT, CDR2 SNEGSKA (reference sequence). For the CDR3, the DNA is TGCAGTGCTACTACCGGGGAGAAAAGGGAGCAGTACTTC. Amino acid sequence: CSATTGEKREQYF.

The chain couples TRBV29-1 to TRBJ2-1, with 8 bases aligning to TRBD2. Germline CDR1 and CDR2: SQVTM and ANQGSEA. Germline trimming cut 4 bases from V and 7 bases from J; bases unmatched to any gene: 12. The CDR3 runs to 15 residues. This chain's CDR3 is CSVGWVGGGRNEQFF. For the CDR3, the DNA is TGCAGCGTTGGCTGGGTGGGCGGGGGGAGGAATGAGCAGTTCTTC.

The rearrangement links TRBV3-1 to TRBJ2-1; D is ambiguous. The CDR3 consists of 17 residues. Trimming shortened V by 1 base and J by 5 bases, and 18 bases separated the two germline ends. Per the germline V gene, CDR1 is LGHDT and CDR2 is YNNKEL (reference sequence). The CDR3 nucleotides read TGTGCCAGCAGCCAAGTTCAGCTAGAAGGGTGGGACAATGAGCAGTTCTTC. Amino acids: CASSQVQLEGWDNEQFF.